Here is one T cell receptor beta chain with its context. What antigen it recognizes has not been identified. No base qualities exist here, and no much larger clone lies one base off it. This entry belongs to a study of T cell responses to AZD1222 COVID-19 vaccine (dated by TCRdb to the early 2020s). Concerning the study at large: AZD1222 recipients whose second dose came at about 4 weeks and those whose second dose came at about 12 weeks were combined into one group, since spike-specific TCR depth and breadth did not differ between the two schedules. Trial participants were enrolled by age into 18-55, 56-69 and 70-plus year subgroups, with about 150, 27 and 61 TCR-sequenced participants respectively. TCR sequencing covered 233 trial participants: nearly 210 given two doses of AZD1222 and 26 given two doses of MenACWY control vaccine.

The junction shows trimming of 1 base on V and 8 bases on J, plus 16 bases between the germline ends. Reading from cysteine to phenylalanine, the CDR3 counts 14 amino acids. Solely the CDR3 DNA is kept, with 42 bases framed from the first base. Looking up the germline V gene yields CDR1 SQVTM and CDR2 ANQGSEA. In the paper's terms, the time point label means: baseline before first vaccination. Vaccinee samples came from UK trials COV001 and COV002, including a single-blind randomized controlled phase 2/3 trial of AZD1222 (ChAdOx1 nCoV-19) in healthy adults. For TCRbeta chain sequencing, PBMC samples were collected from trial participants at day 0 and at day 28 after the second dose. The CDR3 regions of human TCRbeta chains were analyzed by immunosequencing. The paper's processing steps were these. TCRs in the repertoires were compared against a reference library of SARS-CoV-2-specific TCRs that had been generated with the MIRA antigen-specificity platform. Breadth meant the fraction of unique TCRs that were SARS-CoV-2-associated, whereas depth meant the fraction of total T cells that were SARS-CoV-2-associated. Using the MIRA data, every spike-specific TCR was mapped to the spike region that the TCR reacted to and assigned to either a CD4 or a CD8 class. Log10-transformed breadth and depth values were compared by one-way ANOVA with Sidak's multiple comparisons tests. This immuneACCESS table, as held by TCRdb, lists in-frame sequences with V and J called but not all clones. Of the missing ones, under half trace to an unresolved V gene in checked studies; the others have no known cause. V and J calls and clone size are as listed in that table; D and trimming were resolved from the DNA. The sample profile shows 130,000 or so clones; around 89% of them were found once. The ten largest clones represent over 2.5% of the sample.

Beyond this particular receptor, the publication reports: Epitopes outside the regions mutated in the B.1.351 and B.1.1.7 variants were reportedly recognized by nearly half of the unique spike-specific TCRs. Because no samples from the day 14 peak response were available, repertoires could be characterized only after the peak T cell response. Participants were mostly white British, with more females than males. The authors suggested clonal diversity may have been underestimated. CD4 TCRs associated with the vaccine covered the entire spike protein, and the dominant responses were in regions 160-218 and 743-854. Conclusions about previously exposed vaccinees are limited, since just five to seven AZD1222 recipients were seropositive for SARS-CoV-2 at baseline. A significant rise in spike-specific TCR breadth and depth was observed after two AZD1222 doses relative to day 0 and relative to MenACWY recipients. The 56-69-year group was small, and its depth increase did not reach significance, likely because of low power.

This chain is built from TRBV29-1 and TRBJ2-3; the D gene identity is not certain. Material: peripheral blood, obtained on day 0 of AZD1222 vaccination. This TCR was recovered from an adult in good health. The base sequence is TGCAGCGTTGAAGGCCCCTCGTGGGATGGTACGCAGTATTTT. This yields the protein CSVEGPSWDGTQYF.